This paragraph reports one T cell receptor (beta chain). This record comes from a study of blood T cell repertoires in COVID-19. Study-wide background: The analysed material was cDNA or gDNA that came from T cells, B-cell-depleted T cells, or PBMCs.

Germline assignment: CDR1 SEHNR and CDR2 FQNEAQ (reference sequence). Deletions cut 5 bases from V and 4 bases from J, with 6 bases between. This CDR3 is 11 amino acids long. The authors' processing: Estimates of nucleated cell counts were drawn from the amplification of reference gene primers. Here immunoSEQ multiplex PCR was the method, and the copy in TCRdb shows in-frame clones only, minus some. V and J calls and clone size are given by that table; D and trimming were obtained from the DNA. Of 330,000 or so clones in the sample, over 80% were seen once. Seattle participants joined during active infection and were tracked over time.

V usage is TRBV7-9 and J usage is TRBJ2-7, with TRBD2 as a possible D gene (5 bases). The TCR originated in a man between 25 and 39 years old with COVID-19, enrolled during active disease. Sequenced input: peripheral blood. The CDR3 bases are TGTGCCAGCAGCCCGGGGTACGAGCAGTACTTC. Translated, it gives CASSPGYEQYF.